The sequence of this T cell receptor (beta chain) was determined in a study of control samples from healthy donors and cancer patients. Losses at the gene ends were 0 bases for V and 6 bases for J; bases not matched to a gene: 7. This CDR3 contains 15 residues. The germline gives CDR1 SGHNT, CDR2 YYREEE (reference sequence). Clones were sequenced by immunoSEQ multiplex PCR, and TCRdb holds only the in-frame ones, with some missing. The sample lists 130,000 to 150,000 clones, approximately 86% occurring once. The chain joins TRBV5-4 to TRBJ2-7; 9 bases match TRBD2. Sequenced sample: blood. This TCR came from a woman under 40 in good health. This chain's CDR3 is CASSLAGTSSFEQYF. CDR3 nucleotide sequence: TGTGCCAGCAGCTTGGCGGGGACTAGCTCGTTCGAGCAGTACTTC.